The sequence of this T cell receptor (beta chain) was determined in a study of blood T cell repertoires in COVID-19. Study context: Italy, Spain and the United States were the sources of the convalescent and acute COVID-19 samples. From T cells, B-cell-depleted T cells, or PBMCs came the material, which was cDNA or gDNA.

Original methodology: Nucleated cell counts were estimated from reference gene primer amplification. Assay used: immunoSEQ multiplex PCR; TCRdb lists only in-frame clones, some missing. V and J calls and clone size come straight from that table; D and trimming were deduced from the DNA. The sample lists about 220,000 clones; around 84% were seen once. Ten or more counts support this clone. The source of this sequence is a human donor in a cohort sampled during active COVID-19. Sequencing was done on a sample of peripheral blood.

The CDR3 nucleotides read TGTGCCAGCAGCTTGTTCGGGGGGGGGAACACTGAAGCTTTCTTT. It encodes CASSLFGGGNTEAFF. V is TRBV5-8 and J is TRBJ1-1; D is perhaps TRBD1 (5 bases). Trimming shortened V by 1 base and J by 1 base, and 11 bases separated the two germline ends. CDR1 is SGHTS, CDR2 YDEGEE, per germline. This CDR3 has 15 amino acids.